This T cell receptor (beta chain) was identified during a study of T cell changes during pregnancy in multiple sclerosis. Method: immunoSEQ multiplex PCR; TCRdb's copy keeps in-frame clones and lacks some. Of fewer than 65,000 clones in the sample, 90% to 95% were seen once. From germline, CDR1 is SGHAT and CDR2 FQNNGV. V shed 2 bases and J 6 bases; nucleotides not matched to a gene: 3. This CDR3 has 14 residues. The V gene is TRBV11-2, the J gene TRBJ2-2; TRBD1 matches 7 bases. The material sequenced was CD8+ T cells from peripheral blood mononuclear cells, taken after pregnancy. This receptor was obtained from a female donor with multiple sclerosis, enrolled in a pregnancy study. CDR3 loop: CASSLITGAGELFF. Written as DNA, the CDR3 is TGTGCCAGCAGCTTAATTACAGGGGCCGGGGAGCTGTTTTTT.